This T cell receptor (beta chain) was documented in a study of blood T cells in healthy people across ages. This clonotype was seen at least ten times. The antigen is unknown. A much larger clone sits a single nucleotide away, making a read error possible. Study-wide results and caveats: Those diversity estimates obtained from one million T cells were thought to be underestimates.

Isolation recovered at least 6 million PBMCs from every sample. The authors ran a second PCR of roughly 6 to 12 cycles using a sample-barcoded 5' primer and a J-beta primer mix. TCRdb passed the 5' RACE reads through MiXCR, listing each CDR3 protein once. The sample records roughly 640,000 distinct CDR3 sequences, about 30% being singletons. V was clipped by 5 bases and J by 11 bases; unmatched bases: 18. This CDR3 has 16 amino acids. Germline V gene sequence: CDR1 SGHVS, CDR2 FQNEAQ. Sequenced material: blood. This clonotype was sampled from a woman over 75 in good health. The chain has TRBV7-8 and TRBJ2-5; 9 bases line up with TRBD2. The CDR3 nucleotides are TGTGCCAGCAGCCCTGATTTGACTAGCGGATATAATGAGCAGTACTTC. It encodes CASSPDLTSGYNEQYF.